This T cell receptor (beta chain) was obtained from a study of lymphopenia after photon versus proton radiotherapy. Study-wide findings and caveats: Under photons, naive T cells and diversity fell while effector/memory populations rose. Authors raise, but do not show, better survival with proton therapy. After the lymphocyte nadir, photon-treated repertoires showed oligoclonal expansion, especially of CD8+ Temra cells.

This clone came up a few times. The target antigen is unknown. Generated by immunoSEQ multiplex PCR, the TCRdb table keeps only in-frame clones and is missing some. The data hold approximately 66,000 clones, with 86% observed a single time. This CDR3 comprises 13 residues. Trimming took off 6 bases at V and 4 bases at J, with 12 bases between the two ends. Germline V gene data show CDR1 as MNHEY and CDR2 as SVGAGI. The chain uses TRBV6-5 and TRBJ1-2; tentative D call: TRBD1 (5 bases). The material was peripheral blood, obtained from a patient treated with photon-based radiotherapy. The origin of this receptor is a man aged 40-49 years with gastric cancer. CDR3 sequence: CASSRTGFYGYTF. CDR3 nucleotides: TGTGCCAGCAGCCGAACAGGTTTCTATGGCTACACCTTC.